Listed below are T cell receptor beta chains from one sample, sequenced in a study of technical replicates of blood from several donors. Some clones are missing from TCRdb's copy, which holds only in-frame ones; the method was immunoSEQ multiplex PCR. The sample lists about 80,000 clones; approximately 94% were seen once. The sample taken for sequencing was T cells isolated from PBMCs. The receptor source for this set is a human donor in good health. The CDR3 runs from the conserved cysteine through the conserved F or W. The D gene is left open where the match is weak. Part of the rows lack a size; the others show once, few, many or a class for expanded clones.

j_call,clone_size,d_call,v_call,cdr3_aa,cdr3_nt
TRBJ1-1,NA,TRBD1,TRBV7-8,CASSLADRELVGEAFF,TGTGCCAGCAGCTTAGCTGACAGGGAACTTGTCGGTGAAGCTTTCTTT
TRBJ2-7,NA,NA,TRBV7-9,CASSQGPDYEQYF,TGTGCCAGCAGCCAGGGCCCAGATTACGAGCAGTACTTC
TRBJ1-1,once,NA,TRBV5-1,CASSSPGATEAFF,TGCGCCAGCAGCTCCCCAGGGGCCACTGAAGCTTTCTTT
TRBJ2-1,NA,NA,TRBV29-1,CSVERGLGGQFF,TGCAGCGTTGAACGGGGACTCGGGGGACAGTTCTTC
TRBJ2-3,NA,NA,TRBV27,CASRSRVGRTDTQYF,TGTGCCAGCAGGTCCCGCGTGGGGCGAACAGATACGCAGTATTTT
TRBJ1-1,NA,NA,TRBV4-3,CASSQKQGVMNTEAFF,TGCGCCAGCAGCCAAAAGCAGGGCGTTATGAACACTGAAGCTTTCTTT
TRBJ1-3,NA,NA,TRBV4-1,CASSQVPGLTGPGNTIYF,TGCGCCAGCAGCCAAGTTCCGGGCCTCACAGGTCCCGGAAACACCATATATTTT
TRBJ2-3,NA,TRBD1,TRBV9,CASGYRGTTDTQYF,TGTGCCAGCGGATACAGGGGGACCACAGATACGCAGTATTTT
TRBJ1-1,few,NA,TRBV29-1,CSVVLQMNTEAFF,TGCAGCGTTGTGTTACAGATGAACACTGAAGCTTTCTTT
TRBJ2-1,once,NA,TRBV6-5,CASSYSGRPKSDEQFF,TGTGCCAGCAGTTACTCGGGTCGGCCCAAAAGCGATGAGCAGTTCTTC
TRBJ2-7,NA,NA,TRBV5-6,CASSLTSYYEQYF,TGTGCCAGCAGCTTAACTAGCTACTACGAGCAGTACTTC
TRBJ2-7,NA,NA,TRBV28,CASSPTPGRVYEQYF,TGTGCCAGCAGTCCGACCCCCGGGAGAGTATACGAGCAGTACTTC
TRBJ1-5,NA,NA,TRBV6-4,CASSDTRRNQPQHF,TGTGCCAGCAGTGACACCCGGCGGAATCAGCCCCAGCATTTT
TRBJ2-3,NA,NA,TRBV11-1,CASTPTGITDTQYF,TGTGCCAGCACCCCGACAGGAATCACAGATACGCAGTATTTT